This T cell receptor (beta chain) was identified in a study of cytotoxic CD8 clonotypes in ibrutinib-treated CLL. V gave up 4 bases and J gave up 8 bases, with 8 bases separating them. The CDR3 has 11 amino acids. The germline CDR1 and CDR2 sequences are SNHLY and FYNNEI. Profiled with immunoSEQ multiplex PCR; TCRdb holds only in-frame clones, not every one. Among hundreds of thousands of clones listed, roughly 73% were seen once. V is TRBV2 and J is TRBJ1-2; D gene ambiguous. The sequence derives from a human donor with chronic lymphocytic leukemia. The material was PBMCs, obtained after 12 months of ibrutinib treatment. The CDR3 protein is CASSVHGGYTF. The CDR3 nucleotides are TGTGCCAGCAGTGTACATGGAGGCTACACCTTC.